The 32 T cell receptor beta chains presented below share a single source sample, sequenced in a study of T cells in Graves' hyperthyroidism and ophthalmopathy. Amplified TCR beta CDR3 regions derived from RNA transcripts. Initially, a first-round RT-PCR of the TCR CDR3 employed the HTBI primer set. TCRdb re-derived calls from the multiplex PCR reads in MiXCR, one entry per CDR3 protein. This sample has about 350,000 distinct CDR3 sequences, with over 15% found just once. Sequencing was carried out using blood. These receptors were taken from a woman aged 40 to 50 with Graves' ophthalmopathy.

This clonotype appeared many times. This chain joins TRBV3-1 and TRBJ2-5; D possibly corresponds to TRBD1 (6 bases). V shed 4 bases and J shed 1 base, with 13 bases lying between them. CDR1 is LGHDT, CDR2 YNNKEL, per germline (reference sequence). This CDR3 comprises 15 residues. In nucleotides, the CDR3 is TGTGCCAGCAGCCCAATCTGGACAGCCCAAGAGACCCAGTACTTC. As protein: CASSPIWTAQETQYF.

This clonotype was observed at least ten times. The chain couples TRBV7-9 to TRBJ1-1; the match to TRBD1 covers 7 bases. This CDR3 has 13 amino acids. After removal of 7 bases from V and 6 bases from J, the junction contained 8 bases not matched to a gene. The germline V gene has CDR1 SEHNR and CDR2 FQNEAQ (reference sequence). Written as DNA, the CDR3 is TGTGCCAGCACCCAAGACAGGGCGGCTGAAGCTTTCTTT. This sequence encodes CASTQDRAAEAFF.

A word on this clonotype: This could be a read error, since a much larger clone is one nucleotide away. J is TRBJ1-2 and V is TRBV20-1; D is possibly TRBD1 (6 bases). V dropped 3 bases and J dropped 4 bases, with 9 bases sitting between them. Per the germline V gene, CDR1 is DFQATT and CDR2 is SNEGSKA (reference sequence). This CDR3 is 12 amino acids long. The CDR3 loop is CSASEGVYGYTF. The DNA of the CDR3 is TGCAGTGCTAGCGAGGGGGTCTATGGCTACACCTTC.

This chain links TRBV18 with TRBJ1-1, with 9 bases that match TRBD1. The germline V gene encodes CDR1 KGHSH and CDR2 LQKENI. The CDR3 runs to 15 residues. The J segment lost 0 bases and the V segment lost 3 bases, leaving 2 bases of the junction unmatched. The CDR3 region has the DNA TGTGCCAGCTCACCTGACAGGGGGATGAACACTGAAGCTTTCTTT. It specifies CASSPDRGMNTEAFF.

J is TRBJ1-2 and V is TRBV4-1; D unclear. This CDR3 is 16 amino acids long. Per the germline V gene, CDR1 is MGHRA and CDR2 is YSYEKL. The germline V and J ends were trimmed by 1 base and 5 bases, with 17 bases remaining between them. The CDR3 sequence: CASSQAQQKGLYGYTF. CDR3 nucleotide sequence: TGCGCCAGCAGCCAAGCTCAACAGAAAGGTCTATATGGCTACACCTTC.

This clonotype has just one count. The CDR3 here is CASSGALGPYEQYF. CDR3 DNA sequence: TGTGCCAGCAGTGGGGCCTTGGGACCCTACGAGCAGTACTTC. The chain carries TRBV6-1 and TRBJ2-7; D could derive from TRBD1 or TRBD2 (5 bases each). The germline V gene has CDR1 MNHNS and CDR2 SASEGT. Trimming cost V 4 bases and J 2 bases, with 12 bases left between them. The CDR3 totals 14 residues.

CDR3 sequence reads: CAWRGPENQPQHF. CDR3 DNA sequence: TGTGCCTGGAGAGGGCCAGAGAATCAGCCCCAGCATTTT. The V gene is TRBV30, the J gene TRBJ1-5; no definite D call. The CDR3 spans 13 residues. Germline values: CDR1 GTSNPN, CDR2 SVGIG (reference sequence). Trimming shortened V by 3 bases and J by 4 bases, and 10 bases separated the two germline ends.

This clonotype has a count of ten or more. This chain uses TRBV20-1 with TRBJ1-1; D call uncertain. CDR3 size: 13 residues. Trimming removed 2 bases at V and 1 base at J, with 8 bases between. CDR1 is DFQATT, CDR2 SNEGSKA, per germline (reference sequence). The CDR3: CSARIAGNTEAFF. The DNA for the CDR3 is TGCAGTGCTAGAATAGCGGGGAACACTGAAGCTTTCTTT.

The rearrangement uses TRBV12-3 or TRBV12-4 and TRBJ1-5, with TRBD1 as a possible D gene (5 bases). The CDR3 length is 14 residues. Trimming stripped 7 bases from V and 0 bases from J, with 10 bases between. Here the CDR3 reads CASKPTDSNQPQHF. The CDR3 DNA is TGTGCCAGCAAACCGACAGATAGCAATCAGCCCCAGCATTTT.

J is TRBJ2-5 and V is TRBV6-1, with a possible D match to TRBD1 (5 bases). V lost 2 bases and J 9 bases, leaving 19 bases between the germline ends. There are 15 residues in the CDR3. Per germline, CDR1 MNHNS and CDR2 SASEGT. This chain's CDR3 is CASSESSPAGIPQYF. The CDR3 DNA follows: TGTGCCAGCAGTGAATCGTCCCCGGCAGGGATCCCCCAGTACTTC.

This clonotype has at least ten counts. The chain uses TRBV4-1 and TRBJ2-5; 9 bases agree with TRBD1. The germline V gene has CDR1 MGHRA and CDR2 YSYEKL. V lost 2 bases, J lost 0 bases, and 4 bases stayed unmatched. There are 16 residues in the CDR3. This CDR3 reads CASSQIGTGNQETQYF. DNA of the CDR3: TGCGCCAGCAGCCAAATTGGGACAGGGAACCAAGAGACCCAGTACTTC.

The chain recombines TRBV7-2 with TRBJ2-6; no definite D call. The CDR3 consists of 15 residues. V shed 6 bases and J shed 4 bases, with 13 bases lying between them. Germline CDR1 and CDR2: SGHTA and FQGNSA. The chain's CDR3 is CASSFEPEGANVLTF. Here the CDR3 DNA reads TGTGCCAGCAGTTTCGAACCGGAGGGGGCCAACGTCCTGACTTTC.

This clonotype was seen repeatedly, ten times or more. The J gene is TRBJ2-2, the V gene TRBV7-2; the D gene could be TRBD1 or TRBD2 (5 bases each). CDR1 is SGHTA, CDR2 FQGNSA, per germline. This CDR3 has 15 residues. V gave up 1 base and J gave up 6 bases, with 12 bases separating them. The CDR3 protein is CASSLGGWGSGELFF. Written as DNA, the CDR3 is TGTGCCAGCAGCTTAGGGGGTTGGGGGTCCGGGGAGCTGTTTTTT.

This clonotype was seen once. V gene TRBV6-5 combines with J gene TRBJ2-2; D ambiguous. Germline V gene data show CDR1 as MNHEY and CDR2 as SVGAGI. The germline V and J ends were trimmed by 2 bases and 2 bases, with 12 bases remaining between them. This CDR3 comprises 16 residues. CDR3 in amino acids: CASSYRRRGNTGELFF. The CDR3 DNA reads as TGTGCCAGCAGTTACCGCAGGCGCGGAAACACCGGGGAGCTGTTTTTT.

Ten or more counts support this clonotype. The CDR3 DNA follows: TGTGCCAGCAGTGACCCACACTCTGGGGCCAACGTCCTGACTTTC. Residues: CASSDPHSGANVLTF. This rearrangement joins TRBV25-1 to TRBJ2-6, with D unresolved. V shed 3 bases and J shed 0 bases, with 6 bases lying between them. This CDR3 comprises 15 residues. Germline CDR1 is MGHDK and CDR2 is SYGVNS.

At least ten counts were recorded for this clonotype. The chain uses TRBV28 and TRBJ2-4; TRBD2 aligns across 8 bases. The junction had 6 bases not matched to a gene; V was cut back by 5 bases and J by 3 bases. CDR1 is MDHEN, CDR2 SYDVKM, per germline. This CDR3 region has 15 residues. CDR3 nucleotides: TGTGCCAGCAGTCACGGGACTAGTGGCAAAAACATTCAGTACTTC. As protein: CASSHGTSGKNIQYF.

The chain recombines TRBV6-1 with TRBJ1-2, with D unresolved. Germline V gene lookup returns CDR1 MNHNS and CDR2 SASEGT. The CDR3 has 14 amino acids. V was pared by 7 bases and J by 8 bases, with 20 bases between. CDR3 sequence reads: CASIATDLPRGYTF. CDR3 sequence (DNA): TGTGCCAGCATCGCTACGGACTTGCCGCGAGGCTACACCTTC.

This clonotype was recorded at least ten times. The chain recombines TRBV2 with TRBJ2-5; 9 bases agree with TRBD2. The CDR3 loop spans 14 amino acids. CDR1 and CDR2 (germline): SNHLY, FYNNEI. With 6 bases clipped from V and 4 bases from J, the junction kept 6 bases outside the gene matches. CDR3 in amino acids: CASRVAGVGETQYF. CDR3 sequence (DNA): TGTGCCAGCAGGGTAGCGGGAGTGGGAGAGACCCAGTACTTC.

This clonotype was observed at least ten times. This sequence joins TRBV28 and TRBJ2-7; a possible D gene is TRBD1 (5 bases). The germline V gene encodes CDR1 MDHEN and CDR2 SYDVKM. V was cut by 7 bases and J by 7 bases, with 20 bases left in between. The CDR3 covers 14 residues. The CDR3 nucleotides read TGTGCCAGCAACCCAATCCAGGGAAGGCAGGAGCAGTACTTC. It encodes CASNPIQGRQEQYF.

This clonotype was recorded a few times. This may come from a read error, since a much larger clone is one base off. Here the CDR3 omits its conserved ending phenylalanine or tryptophan, so a read error is the likely source. The chain combines TRBV7-9 with TRBJ1-1; TRBD1 is a possible D gene (5 bases). Germline CDR1 reads SEHNR; CDR2 reads FQNEAQ (reference sequence). This CDR3 spans 12 amino acids. V was shortened by 10 bases and J by 7 bases, with 16 bases between the two germline ends. The CDR3 nucleotides read TGTGCCATCGGGACTGCGACGGGTGAAGCTTTCCTT. Translated: CAIGTATGEAFL.

In this sample, this clonotype turned up many times. The chain couples TRBV6-1 to TRBJ2-2; the match to TRBD2 covers 9 bases. Germline assignment: CDR1 MNHNS and CDR2 SASEGT. The CDR3 covers 16 residues. V lost 1 base and J lost 5; bases outside the gene matches: 5. In DNA, the CDR3 is TGTGCCAGCAGTGAAGAGGTGCTAGCGGGGACCGGGGAGCTGTTTTTT. Residues: CASSEEVLAGTGELFF.

There are many counts of this clonotype. This sequence joins TRBV6-5 and TRBJ1-1; D is perhaps TRBD1 (6 bases). CDR3 length: 15 amino acids. Germline values: CDR1 MNHEY, CDR2 SVGAGI. V lost 0 bases and J lost 4, with 12 bases in between. CDR3 DNA sequence: TGTGCCAGCAGTTACTCTGGGGGCACGGGCACTGAAGCTTTCTTT. This encodes CASSYSGGTGTEAFF.

This clonotype appeared many times. The V gene is TRBV12-3 or TRBV12-4, the J gene TRBJ2-2; 13 bases line up with TRBD2. V lost 6 bases and J lost 5; bases outside the gene matches: 3. The CDR3 contains 15 residues. This CDR3 reads CASRGLAGRTGELFF. The CDR3 coding sequence is TGTGCCAGCAGGGGACTAGCGGGAAGAACCGGGGAGCTGTTTTTT.

Of note for this clonotype: Its ends do not fully match the called genes, so a read error is possible. This rearrangement joins TRBV27 to TRBJ2-2, with D possibly matching TRBD2 (5 bases). CDR1 MNHEY and CDR2 SMNVEV come from the germline V gene (reference sequence). The length of the CDR3 is 13 residues. CDR3 residues: CASSWVRTGELFF. For the CDR3, the DNA is TGTGCCAGCAGTTGGGTTCGGACCGGGGAGCTGTTCTTT.

This clonotype was counted ten times or more. This chain uses TRBV11-2 with TRBJ1-3; D is unresolved. CDR1 is SGHAT, CDR2 FQNNGV, per germline. The CDR3 has 15 amino acids. V was pared by 5 bases and J by 0 bases, with 11 bases between. CDR3 loop: CASSRAPDSGNTIYF. Written as DNA, the CDR3 is TGTGCCAGCAGCCGGGCGCCCGACTCTGGAAACACCATATATTTT.

As to this clonotype: This may be a read error: a much more frequent sequence differs by one nucleotide. This chain links TRBV2 with TRBJ1-1; 7 positions agree with TRBD1. This CDR3 spans 14 amino acids. V dropped 8 bases and J dropped 3; count of bases not matched to a gene: 9. Germline lookup yields CDR1 SNHLY and CDR2 FYNNEI. The CDR3 region has the DNA TGTGCCAGCGGGAAAACAGGGGAGGACACTGAAGCTTTCTTT. Residues: CASGKTGEDTEAFF.

This clonotype was seen many times. The chain joins TRBV28 to TRBJ1-2, with D uncertain. Trimming took off 3 bases at V and 8 bases at J, with 13 bases between the two ends. Germline loops: CDR1 MDHEN, CDR2 SYDVKM. The CDR3 is made up of 13 amino acids. The DNA of the CDR3 is TGTGCCAGCAGTTTGTCGAAAGGACGAGGCTACACCTTC. Translated, it gives CASSLSKGRGYTF.

This clonotype occurred many times. Sequence at one end of the junction differs from germline and may be a read error. V and J are TRBV19 and TRBJ2-7, with TRBD2 identical over 11 bases. This CDR3 is built from 15 residues. The germline gives CDR1 LNHDA, CDR2 SQIVND (reference sequence). The CDR3 region has the DNA TGTGCCAGTAGTATCGGTAGCGGGAGGGCCTACGAGCAGCACTTC. This translates into CASSIGSGRAYEQHF. The full variable domain, in which reference TRBV19 and TRBJ2-7 provide the parts outside the CDR3, is DGGITQSPKYLFRKEGQNVTLSCEQNLNHDAMYWYRQDPGQGLRLIYYSQIVNDFQKGDIAEGYSVSREKKESFPLTVTSAQKNPTAFYLCASSIGSGRAYEQHFGPGTRLTVT.

This clonotype was detected many times. V gene TRBV27 combines with J gene TRBJ1-2; 9 bases are shared with TRBD1. Germline trimming cut 3 bases from V and 6 bases from J; bases unmatched to any gene: 2. Germline CDR1 reads MNHEY; CDR2 reads SMNVEV (reference sequence). The CDR3 runs 13 residues. DNA of the CDR3: TGTGCCAGCAGTTTGGACAGGGGAAATGGCTACACCTTC. Translation: CASSLDRGNGYTF.

This clonotype has at least ten counts. The V call is TRBV30, the J call TRBJ2-5, with TRBD1 matching 10 bases. CDR1 is GTSNPN, CDR2 SVGIG, per germline (reference sequence). The ends lost 2 bases at V and 5 bases at J; junction bases unmatched: 2. The CDR3 has 13 residues. In DNA, the CDR3 is TGTGCCTGGAGTTCGACAGGGGGCGAGACCCAGTACTTC. It translates to CAWSSTGGETQYF. The variable domain in full, with the rest retrieved from reference TRBV30 and TRBJ2-5, is SQTIHQWPATLVQPVGSPLSLECTVEGTSNPNLYWYRQAAGRGLQLLFYSVGIGQISSEVPQNLSASRPQDRQFILSSKKLLLSDSGFYLCAWSSTGGETQYFGPGTRLLVL.

This clonotype came up many times. The chain uses TRBV2 and TRBJ2-7, with a possible D match to TRBD1 (6 bases). The CDR3 runs 13 residues. Looked up from germline, CDR1 is SNHLY and CDR2 is FYNNEI. V gave up 8 bases and J gave up 0 bases, with 11 bases separating them. The CDR3 here is CASCPGVSYEQYF. Here the CDR3 DNA reads TGTGCCAGCTGCCCAGGGGTCTCCTACGAGCAGTACTTC.

This clonotype was counted many times. The chain recombines TRBV28 with TRBJ2-7; 8 positions agree with TRBD2. CDR1 and CDR2 from the germline V gene are MDHEN and SYDVKM. CDR3 length equals 15 residues. J lost 5 bases, V lost 3 bases, and 9 bases had no gene match. The CDR3 region has the DNA TGTGCCAGCAGTTTTTTCCTACTAGCGGCCCACGAGCAGTACTTC. It encodes CASSFFLLAAHEQYF.